A single sample gave rise to the 17 T cell receptor beta chains below, sequenced in a study of shared clonotypes between healthy human individuals. Assay used: immunoSEQ multiplex PCR; TCRdb lists only in-frame clones, some missing. This table has approximately 640,000 clones, approximately 79% appearing once. Sequenced input: memory CD4+ T cells sorted from blood. Noted subset: CD45RA-negative fraction. The receptors here all came from a woman aged 25 to 39 in good health.

The chain has TRBV2 and TRBJ2-5; TRBD2 aligns across 8 bases. The germline V gene encodes CDR1 SNHLY and CDR2 FYNNEI. The CDR3 runs to 14 residues. CDR3 sequence: CASGGLAAQETQYF. CDR3 nucleotides: TGTGCATCAGGAGGACTAGCTGCCCAAGAGACCCAGTACTTC. Combining the CDR3 with reference TRBV2 and TRBJ2-5 gives the whole variable domain EPEVTQTPSHQVTQMGQEVILRCVPISNHLYFYWYRQILGQKVEFLVSFYNNEISEKSEIFDDQFSVERPDGSNFTLKIRSTKLEDSAMYFCASGGLAAQETQYFGPGTRLLVL.

The V gene is TRBV6-1, the J gene TRBJ2-5; the D is unclear. Germline loops: CDR1 MNHNS, CDR2 SASEGT. This CDR3 comprises 17 residues. Trimming removed 1 base from V and 5 bases from J, with 20 bases in between. DNA for the CDR3: TGTGCCAGCAGTGAAGGAAGATTGGCGCCCCATACGGAGACCCAGTACTTC. It yields the protein CASSEGRLAPHTETQYF.

The V call is TRBV28, the J call TRBJ1-1; D is unclear. The V and J ends lost 8 bases and 1 base respectively, with 23 bases between them. The germline V gene has CDR1 MDHEN and CDR2 SYDVKM. CDR3 length: 17 residues. CDR3 sequence reads: CASVAFLGSSENTEAFF. CDR3 sequence (DNA): TGTGCCAGCGTCGCCTTTTTGGGCTCGTCTGAGAACACTGAAGCTTTCTTT. Full variable domain (remainder filled in from reference TRBV28 and TRBJ1-1): DVKVTQSSRYLVKRTGEKVFLECVQDMDHENMFWYRQDPGLGLRLIYFSYDVKMKEKGDIPEGYSVSREKKERFSLILESASTNQTSMYLCASVAFLGSSENTEAFFGQGTRLTVV.

Regarding this clone: The sample has other DNA sequences that encode this CDR3 too. The CDR3 sequence is CASSPSREETQYF. For the CDR3, the DNA is TGTGCCAGCTCACCAAGTCGGGAAGAGACCCAGTACTTC. The gene calls are TRBV18 and TRBJ2-5; no clear D gene. The V end was cut by 2 bases, the J end by 3 bases, with 7 bases between. The CDR3 loop spans 13 amino acids. Germline loops: CDR1 KGHSH, CDR2 LQKENI.

The chain employs TRBV28 and TRBJ2-7, with TRBD2 identical over 11 bases. The CDR3 sequence is 18 residues long. Germline lookup yields CDR1 MDHEN and CDR2 SYDVKM. The V and J ends lost 3 bases and 2 bases, in that order; junction bases with no gene match: 12. CDR3 amino acids: CASSFPAGLAAPAYEQYF. The CDR3 DNA follows: TGTGCCAGCAGTTTCCCTGCGGGACTAGCGGCACCCGCCTACGAGCAGTACTTC.

The chain couples TRBV5-1 to TRBJ2-3; 10 bases match TRBD2. The CDR3 runs to 15 residues. J gave up 4 bases and V 2 bases, and 4 bases lay outside the gene matches. Germline loops: CDR1 SGHRS, CDR2 YFSETQ. CDR3 residues: CASSFLAGEADTQYF. CDR3 coding DNA: TGCGCCAGCAGCTTTCTAGCGGGAGAGGCAGATACGCAGTATTTT.

The chain recombines TRBV18 with TRBJ1-2; D is unresolved. CDR3 length: 12 residues. V was clipped by 0 bases and J by 5 bases, with 4 bases between them. The V gene's germline CDR1 is KGHSH and CDR2 LQKENI. The CDR3 nucleotides read TGTGCCAGCTCACCACCGGGTTATGGCTACACCTTC. Translated, it gives CASSPPGYGYTF.

The chain couples TRBV5-4 to TRBJ1-1, with a tentative D call TRBD1 (6 bases). The CDR3 totals 13 residues. Trimming stripped 0 bases from V and 10 bases from J, with 13 bases between. CDR1 is SGHNT and CDR2 is YYREEE in the germline V gene (reference sequence). The CDR3 loop reads CASSLATEGGAFF. The CDR3 nucleotides are TGTGCCAGCAGCTTGGCGACCGAGGGGGGAGCTTTCTTT.

This chain joins TRBV5-8 and TRBJ2-3; D gene uncertain. V lost 5 bases and J 10 bases, leaving 17 bases between the germline ends. The V gene's germline CDR1 is SGHTS and CDR2 YDEGEE. The CDR3 loop spans 13 amino acids. The CDR3 spells CASRVSGRVPQYF. CDR3 DNA: TGTGCCAGCAGGGTGTCTGGTAGGGTCCCGCAGTATTTT.

The gene calls are TRBV27 and TRBJ2-5; perhaps TRBD1 as D (8 bases). The germline gives CDR1 MNHEY, CDR2 SMNVEV (reference sequence). V lost 6 bases and J lost 6, with 23 bases in between. CDR3 length: 16 residues. CDR3 nucleotide sequence: TGTGCCAGCAGAACCACAGGGGCGGGGGACAGGAAGACCCAGTACTTC. Translated: CASRTTGAGDRKTQYF.

The chain joins TRBV29-1 to TRBJ2-2; 10 bases agree with TRBD1. The V gene end was trimmed by 4 bases and the J gene end by 4 bases; junction bases not matched to a gene: 3. Per germline, CDR1 SQVTM and CDR2 ANQGSEA. The CDR3 length is 14 residues. The CDR3 coding sequence is TGCAGCGTTGGGACAGGGGGGACCACCGGGGAGCTGTTTTTT. Residues: CSVGTGGTTGELFF.

The chain has TRBV18 and TRBJ2-1; 13 bases match TRBD2. V was pared by 0 bases and J by 6 bases, with 2 bases of the junction left unmatched. The length of the CDR3 is 16 residues. The germline V gene has CDR1 KGHSH and CDR2 LQKENI. In nucleotides, the CDR3 is TGTGCCAGCTCACCACCCGGGACTAGCGGGACCAATGAGCAGTTCTTC. This encodes CASSPPGTSGTNEQFF. Based on the CDR3 plus reference TRBV18 and TRBJ2-1, the full variable domain is NAGVMQNPRHLVRRRGQEARLRCSPMKGHSHVYWYRQLPEEGLKFMVYLQKENIIDESGMPKERFSAEFPKEGPSILRIQQVVRGDSAAYFCASSPPGTSGTNEQFFGPGTRLTVL.

The V gene is TRBV7-2, the J gene TRBJ2-3; D perhaps matches TRBD2 (6 bases). Trimming took 0 bases from V and 1 from J, leaving 11 bases between them. CDR1 SGHTA and CDR2 FQGNSA come from the germline V gene. The CDR3 covers 16 residues. The CDR3 sequence is CASSLASGSGTDTQYF. DNA of the CDR3: TGTGCCAGCAGCTTAGCGTCCGGGAGCGGCACAGATACGCAGTATTTT.

The rearrangement joins TRBV2 to TRBJ2-7, with 8 bases aligning to TRBD1. The CDR3 covers 15 residues. The V segment lost 2 bases and the J segment 6 bases; nucleotides outside the gene matches: 9. The germline gives CDR1 SNHLY, CDR2 FYNNEI. CDR3 nucleotide sequence: TGTGCCAGCAGTGAAATGACAGGGGAGATCGCCGAGCAGTACTTC. The encoded protein is CASSEMTGEIAEQYF.

V usage is TRBV11-2 and J usage is TRBJ1-5; TRBD1 might be the D (5 bases). V shed 5 bases and J shed 7 bases, with 18 bases lying between them. The germline V gene has CDR1 SGHAT and CDR2 FQNNGV. This CDR3 contains 15 residues. CDR3 sequence reads: CASSLDTLTPQPQHF. CDR3 sequence (DNA): TGTGCCAGCAGCCTGGACACCCTTACTCCCCAGCCCCAGCATTTT. The complete variable domain, with remaining parts taken from reference TRBV11-2 and TRBJ1-5, reads EAGVAQSPRYKIIEKRQSVAFWCNPISGHATLYWYQQILGQGPKLLIQFQNNGVVDDSQLPKDRFSAERLKGVDSTLKIQPAKLEDSAVYLCASSLDTLTPQPQHFGDGTRLSIL.

The J gene is TRBJ2-7, the V gene TRBV30, with D possibly called TRBD1 or TRBD2 (5 bases each). The CDR3 length is 12 residues. The germline gives CDR1 GTSNPN, CDR2 SVGIG (reference sequence). V shed 2 bases and J shed 3 bases, with 8 bases lying between them. As DNA, the CDR3 is TGTGCCTGGAGTAGGGGAGACTACGAGCAGTACTTC. Amino acids: CAWSRGDYEQYF. Full variable domain (missing parts from reference TRBV30 and TRBJ2-7): SQTIHQWPATLVQPVGSPLSLECTVEGTSNPNLYWYRQAAGRGLQLLFYSVGIGQISSEVPQNLSASRPQDRQFILSSKKLLLSDSGFYLCAWSRGDYEQYFGPGTRLTVT.

This chain joins TRBV30 and TRBJ2-5; no clear D. Germline V gene sequence: CDR1 GTSNPN, CDR2 SVGIG (reference sequence). CDR3 length: 12 residues. V shed 2 bases and J shed 7 bases, with 11 bases lying between them. The CDR3 protein is CAWSPLSGTQYF. The DNA of the CDR3 is TGTGCCTGGAGTCCATTATCAGGGACCCAGTACTTC.